These 14 T cell receptor beta chains share one sample of origin, sequenced in a study of naive and memory T cell subsets. Both TRBC1 and TRBC2 were covered by a beta constant-region primer of two equimolar oligonucleotides. Ligated cDNA was amplified by four rounds of PCR with nested alpha and beta constant-region primers and SP2. MiXCR was run by TCRdb on the UMI-ligation and nested PCR reads, yielding one entry per CDR3 protein. This sample has 10,000 or so distinct CDR3 sequences, with roughly 5.7% found just once. Sequences were obtained from CD4+ TEMRA cells from blood. As to subset: effector memory re-expressing CD45RA, CD45RA+ CD27-. All receptors come from a human donor in good health.

This clonotype has a count of ten or more. The chain couples TRBV7-2 to TRBJ2-5, with 9 nucleotides matching TRBD1. Germline V CDR1 and CDR2: SGHTA, FQGNSA. This CDR3 has 17 amino acids. The V and J ends lost 5 bases and 3 bases, in that order; junction bases with no gene match: 13. The CDR3 is CASSLLRPGTGKETQYF. Here the CDR3 DNA reads TGTGCCAGCAGCCTCCTCCGGCCCGGGACAGGGAAAGAGACCCAGTACTTC. The full variable domain, completed using reference TRBV7-2 and TRBJ2-5, is GAGVSQSPSNKVTEKGKDVELRCDPISGHTALYWYRQSLGQGLEFLIYFQGNSAPDKSGLPSDRFSAERTGGSVSTLTIQRTQQEDSAVYLCASSLLRPGTGKETQYFGPGTRLLVL.

This clonotype has a count of ten or more. The gene calls are TRBV7-9 and TRBJ2-1, with TRBD2 matching over 7 bases. J was trimmed by 6 bases and V by 6 bases; bases with no gene match: 8. The V gene's germline CDR1 is SEHNR and CDR2 FQNEAQ (reference sequence). This CDR3 has 14 residues. In DNA, the CDR3 is TGTGCCAGCAGAGCGGGACCTCCGGGCAATGAGCAGTTCTTC. It encodes CASRAGPPGNEQFF.

This clonotype was observed many times. The chain recombines TRBV29-1 with TRBJ1-2; 7 bases are shared with TRBD1. Germline V lookup: CDR1 SQVTM, CDR2 ANQGSEA. Trimming at V came to 7 bases and at J to 2 bases, leaving 7 bases not matched to a gene. The length of the CDR3 is 13 residues. In nucleotides, the CDR3 is TGCAGCGCAACAGGGGTTGGCAACTATGGCTACACCTTC. Encoded protein: CSATGVGNYGYTF.

V usage is TRBV7-9 and J usage is TRBJ2-2; no clear D. Germline V gene lookup returns CDR1 SEHNR and CDR2 FQNEAQ (reference sequence). Trimming removed 4 bases from V and 1 base from J, with 7 bases in between. The CDR3 consists of 14 residues. The DNA of the CDR3 is TGTGCCAGCAGCTGGAACTGGAACACCGGGGAGCTGTTTTTT. The encoded protein is CASSWNWNTGELFF.

Ten or more counts support this clonotype. This chain connects TRBV24-1 to TRBJ1-2; D not resolved. The CDR3 contains 12 residues. The ends were cut back, 2 bases at V and 6 bases at J, with 6 bases in the middle. Germline-derived CDR1 and CDR2 are KGHDR and SFDVKD. Here the CDR3 DNA reads TGTGCCACCAGTGATTCTGGGCATGGCTACACCTTC. Its translation is CATSDSGHGYTF.

This clonotype was observed a handful of times. The gene calls are TRBV24-1 and TRBJ2-3, with 8 positions matching TRBD2. V trimming: 6 bases; J trimming: 2 bases; junction bases outside the gene matches: 6. CDR3 length: 15 amino acids. Germline V lookup: CDR1 KGHDR, CDR2 SFDVKD. The CDR3 protein is CATSRGGPNTDTQYF. The CDR3 nucleotides are TGTGCCACCAGTCGGGGGGGACCAAACACAGATACGCAGTATTTT.

The genes are TRBV18 and TRBJ1-1, with a possible D match to TRBD1 (5 bases). The V gene's germline CDR1 is KGHSH and CDR2 LQKENI. The length of the CDR3 is 15 residues. Trimming shortened V by 1 base and J by 5 bases, and 14 bases separated the two germline ends. In DNA form, the CDR3 reads TGTGCCAGCTCACCACGCGGGACGGCAGGGACTGAAGCTTTCTTT. This codes for CASSPRGTAGTEAFF.

The sample holds many counts of this clonotype. V gene TRBV20-1 combines with J gene TRBJ1-1; TRBD1 matches 8 bases. The CDR3 sequence is 16 residues long. V lost 1 base to trimming and J lost 2 bases; unmatched junction nucleotides: 9. Germline loops: CDR1 DFQATT, CDR2 SNEGSKA (reference sequence). CDR3: CSARGDRRGSNTEAFF. The DNA for the CDR3 is TGCAGTGCTAGAGGGGACAGGAGGGGGTCAAACACTGAAGCTTTCTTT.

The table lists this clonotype with many counts. This chain uses TRBV7-2 with TRBJ1-4; possibly TRBD1 for D (5 bases). CDR1 is SGHTA, CDR2 FQGNSA, per germline. The CDR3 covers 15 residues. V was pared by 5 bases and J by 5 bases, with 15 bases between. The CDR3 region has the DNA TGTGCCAGCAGCCCCGAAGGCAGGGACAATGAAAAACTGTTTTTT. Encoded protein: CASSPEGRDNEKLFF.

This clonotype was seen ten or more times. The V gene is TRBV12-3 or TRBV12-4, the J gene TRBJ1-4; D not certain. V was cut by 4 bases and J by 4 bases, with 10 bases left in between. The CDR3 extends over 14 amino acids. The DNA of the CDR3 is TGTGCCAGCAGTTCACGGCCAGTTAATGAAAAACTGTTTTTT. This sequence encodes CASSSRPVNEKLFF.

This clonotype was counted between two and nine times. The chain combines TRBV4-3 with TRBJ2-1; D is ambiguous. The CDR3 contains 14 residues. The germline CDR1 and CDR2 sequences are LGHNA and YSLEER. V lost 1 base and J 6 bases, leaving 10 bases between the germline ends. CDR3 loop: CASSQVVLPNEQFF. For the CDR3, the DNA is TGCGCCAGCAGCCAAGTGGTACTGCCCAATGAGCAGTTCTTC.

The table lists this clonotype with many counts. CDR3 DNA: TGTGCCAGCTCACCACGTCTGGAGAAGACAGGGTTGTATTCCTATGGCTACACCTTC. Encoded protein: CASSPRLEKTGLYSYGYTF. The chain couples TRBV18 to TRBJ1-2; 7 bases match TRBD1. With V trimmed by 1 base and J by 4 bases, 18 bases remained unmatched. Germline V gives CDR1 KGHSH, CDR2 LQKENI. This CDR3 has 19 residues.

There are a few counts of this clonotype. The chain is built from TRBV20-1 and TRBJ2-2; 9 nucleotides line up with TRBD1. Per germline, CDR1 DFQATT and CDR2 SNEGSKA (reference sequence). The CDR3 has 16 amino acids. V shed 4 bases, J shed 1 base, and the junction held 7 bases outside the gene matches. This CDR3 is CSATGRGQGNTGELFF. For the CDR3, the DNA is TGCAGTGCTACTGGGAGGGGACAGGGGAACACCGGGGAGCTGTTTTTT.

This clonotype has a count of ten or more. This chain joins TRBV12-3 or TRBV12-4 and TRBJ1-4; no definite D call. Trimming took off 1 base at V and 7 bases at J, with 13 bases between the two ends. CDR3 length: 15 amino acids. In DNA form, the CDR3 reads TGTGCCAGCAGTTTAGGGGCAGGAGGCGGTGAAAAACTGTTTTTT. Its translation is CASSLGAGGGEKLFF.